The T cell receptor beta chain described here comes from a study of CD8+CD57+ T cells in acquired aplastic anemia. The authors sequenced patients whose flow cytometry had shown CD8+CD57+ cell expansion. Genomic DNA, serving as template, underwent TCR beta VDJ and CDR3 profiling. TCRdb called the reads again in MiXCR, with one record for every CDR3 protein. Of hundreds of thousands of distinct CDR3 sequences listed, more than 40% were seen once; the top ten hold 6.5% to 10%. From germline, CDR1 is WNHNN and CDR2 SYGVQD (reference sequence). V shed 0 bases and J 2 bases; nucleotides not matched to a gene: 9. The CDR3 contains 18 residues.

The sequence derives from a human donor with aplastic anemia. What was sequenced was sorted CD4+, CD8+, or CD8+CD57+ T cells (not recorded which) from PBMCs. This rearrangement joins TRBV10-1 to TRBJ2-7, with 11 positions matching TRBD2. CDR3 bases: TGCGCCAGCAGTGAGTCAGGGACTAGCGGAGAGAGTACCTACGAGCAGTACTTC. It encodes CASSESGTSGESTYEQYF.